The next 22 T cell receptor beta chains were all read from a single sample in a study of T cells in Graves' hyperthyroidism and ophthalmopathy. The TCR beta CDR3 regions underwent amplification using RNA transcripts as the source. In the first-round RT-PCR of the TCR CDR3, the HTBI primer set was used. Via MiXCR, TCRdb re-called the multiplex PCR reads, giving one row per CDR3 protein. The sample holds approximately 400,000 distinct CDR3 sequences, approximately 15% seen once. Material for sequencing was blood. These receptors all come from a woman aged 30 to 39 with Graves' hyperthyroidism.

In nucleotides, the CDR3 is TGTGCCAGCGCCACGTCCCGGGGAGGGATCACCGGGGAGCTGTTTTTT. Translating gives CASATSRGGITGELFF. V gene TRBV5-5 combines with J gene TRBJ2-2; 7 positions match TRBD2. Germline V gene lookup returns CDR1 SGHKS and CDR2 YYEKEE (reference sequence). The junction had 13 bases not matched to a gene; V was cut back by 7 bases and J by 4 bases. This CDR3 comprises 16 residues. The entire variable domain, with the rest obtained from reference TRBV5-5 and TRBJ2-2, is as follows: DAGVTQSPTHLIKTRGQQVTLRCSPISGHKSVSWYQQVLGQGPQFIFQYYEKEERGRGNFPDRFSARQFPNYSSELNVNALLLGDSALYLCASATSRGGITGELFFGEGSRLTVL.

In its sample, this clonotype was seen a few times. The chain combines TRBV5-1 with TRBJ1-2; TRBD1 might be the D (6 bases). The V gene's germline CDR1 is SGHRS and CDR2 YFSETQ. The ends were cut back, 0 bases at V and 5 bases at J, with 14 bases in the middle. CDR3 length equals 15 residues. CDR3 coding DNA: TGCGCCAGCAGCTTGGGCCAGGGGAAAGCGTATGGCTACACCTTC. It encodes CASSLGQGKAYGYTF.

Remarks on this clonotype: A much larger clone sits a single nucleotide away, making a read error possible. This chain uses TRBV11-2 with TRBJ2-3; no clear D. The V gene lost 8 bases and the J gene lost 3 bases, with 15 bases spanning the gap. The CDR3 is 14 residues long. The germline V gene encodes CDR1 SGHAT and CDR2 FQNNGV. The chain's CDR3 is CASGLRGRTDTQYF. The CDR3 DNA follows: TGTGCCAGCGGCCTCCGCGGAAGGACAGATACGCAGTATTTT.

This clonotype occurred many times. V and J are TRBV7-2 and TRBJ2-7; TRBD2 is a possible D gene (6 bases). V lost 4 bases and J lost 2, with 27 bases in between. The CDR3 has 19 amino acids. Germline V gene data show CDR1 as SGHTA and CDR2 as FQGNSA. The CDR3 region is CASSSKTPGAGGSPYEQYF. CDR3 DNA sequence: TGTGCCAGCAGCTCGAAAACTCCCGGGGCAGGAGGGTCCCCCTACGAGCAGTACTTC.

V and J are TRBV7-9 and TRBJ2-1; possibly TRBD1 for D (6 bases). V was pared by 1 base and J by 7 bases, with 8 bases between. This CDR3 is built from 13 residues. Germline CDR1 is SEHNR and CDR2 is FQNEAQ (reference sequence). The CDR3 is CASSLGGTNEQFF. CDR3 DNA: TGTGCCAGCAGCTTAGGAGGGACAAATGAGCAGTTCTTC.

This clonotype was detected many times. The chain is built from TRBV12-3 or TRBV12-4 and TRBJ1-6; 11 positions match TRBD1. After removal of 6 bases from V and 4 bases from J, the junction contained 5 bases not matched to a gene. CDR3 length equals 16 residues. The CDR3 is CASSTGTGGYNSPLHF. The CDR3 coding sequence is TGTGCCAGCAGCACCGGGACAGGGGGTTATAATTCACCCCTCCACTTT.

This clonotype was counted at least ten times. V usage is TRBV2 and J usage is TRBJ2-7, with 7 nucleotides matching TRBD2. V was clipped by 5 bases and J by 6 bases; unmatched bases: 13. Germline V gene data show CDR1 as SNHLY and CDR2 as FYNNEI. The CDR3 runs 15 residues. Written as DNA, the CDR3 is TGTGCCAGCAGTCTGCAGCGGGATCCCCGTGCCGAGCAGTACTTC. It specifies CASSLQRDPRAEQYF.

Many counts were recorded for this clonotype. The chain couples TRBV28 to TRBJ1-5; D gene unclear. CDR1 and CDR2 from the germline V gene are MDHEN and SYDVKM. This CDR3 is 13 amino acids long. V lost 6 bases, J lost 0 bases, and 6 bases lay in between. The CDR3: CASRHHSNQPQHF. DNA of the CDR3: TGTGCCAGCAGACACCATAGCAATCAGCCCCAGCATTTT.

The chain's CDR3 is CASSIAGADTQYF. CDR3 sequence (DNA): TGTGCCAGTAGTATTGCGGGGGCCGATACGCAGTATTTT. The chain joins TRBV19 to TRBJ2-3; perhaps TRBD2 as D (7 bases). CDR3 length: 13 residues. The germline V and J ends were trimmed by 3 bases and 6 bases, with 10 bases remaining between them. Germline loops: CDR1 LNHDA, CDR2 SQIVND (reference sequence).

This clonotype appeared many times. The chain joins TRBV20-1 to TRBJ2-7, with D maybe TRBD2 (6 bases). Germline CDR1 DFQATT, CDR2 SNEGSKA (reference sequence). The CDR3 covers 14 residues. V was pared by 5 bases and J by 7 bases, with 21 bases between. The chain's CDR3 is CSASSARDGAEQYF. CDR3 DNA sequence: TGCAGTGCTTCCTCCGCGCGGGATGGGGCTGAGCAGTACTTC.

V is TRBV29-1 and J is TRBJ2-7, with D tentatively TRBD1 or TRBD2 (5 bases each). The CDR3 has 12 amino acids. Germline loops: CDR1 SQVTM, CDR2 ANQGSEA. Trimming cost V 2 bases and J 4 bases, with 9 bases left between them. CDR3 in DNA: TGCAGCGTTGAAATTGGGGGATACGAGCAGTACTTC. Residues: CSVEIGGYEQYF.

The chain joins TRBV20-1 to TRBJ2-3; D not certain. The CDR3 loop spans 11 amino acids. Trimming removed 3 bases from V and 4 bases from J, with 5 bases in between. CDR1 and CDR2 from the germline V gene are DFQATT and SNEGSKA (reference sequence). The chain's CDR3 is CSASRADTQYF. In DNA, the CDR3 is TGCAGTGCTAGCCGTGCAGATACGCAGTATTTT.

In its sample, this clonotype was seen many times. As DNA, the CDR3 is TGTGCCAGCAGCTTAGCGTTCCTTCGAAACAATGAGCAGTTCTTC. Its protein is CASSLAFLRNNEQFF. V usage is TRBV7-8 and J usage is TRBJ2-1; D remains unclear. V lost 0 bases to trimming and J lost 5 bases, with 11 bases between them. This CDR3 is built from 15 residues. Germline CDR1 and CDR2: SGHVS and FQNEAQ.

The chain has TRBV28 and TRBJ2-7; 8 bases map to TRBD1. V was pared by 4 bases and J by 2 bases, with 7 bases of the junction left unmatched. CDR1 and CDR2 from the germline V gene are MDHEN and SYDVKM. The CDR3 length is 15 residues. For the CDR3, the DNA is TGTGCCAGCAGTTCGACCGGGACAGGTCCCTACGAGCAGTACTTC. This translates into CASSSTGTGPYEQYF.

This clonotype was found a few times. The chain combines TRBV19 with TRBJ1-5; unclear D gene. The CDR3 spans 13 residues. V dropped 2 bases and J dropped 6 bases, with 8 bases sitting between them. Germline V gene sequence: CDR1 LNHDA, CDR2 SQIVND (reference sequence). CDR3 residues: CASSIRRTQPQHF. The CDR3 region has the DNA TGTGCCAGTAGTATACGGAGGACTCAGCCCCAGCATTTT.

This clonotype has at least ten counts. The genes are TRBV11-2 and TRBJ2-5, with 10 bases lining up with TRBD1. The CDR3 covers 14 residues. Germline loops: CDR1 SGHAT, CDR2 FQNNGV. The ends lost 5 bases at V and 4 bases at J; junction bases unmatched: 4. The CDR3 region is CASSAWTGGETQYF. CDR3 nucleotides: TGTGCCAGCAGCGCCTGGACAGGGGGAGAGACCCAGTACTTC.

The V gene is TRBV5-1, the J gene TRBJ2-1, with a possible D match to TRBD2 (5 bases). The germline V and J ends were trimmed by 0 bases and 10 bases, with 17 bases remaining between them. This CDR3 is 15 amino acids long. The germline V gene encodes CDR1 SGHRS and CDR2 YFSETQ. The CDR3 loop is CASSLEPRTPREQFF. DNA of the CDR3: TGCGCCAGCAGCTTGGAGCCCCGGACTCCGCGGGAGCAGTTCTTC. Full variable domain (missing parts from reference TRBV5-1 and TRBJ2-1): KAGVTQTPRYLIKTRGQQVTLSCSPISGHRSVSWYQQTPGQGLQFLFEYFSETQRNKGNFPGRFSGRQFSNSRSEMNVSTLELGDSALYLCASSLEPRTPREQFFGPGTRLTVL.

This clonotype was seen at least ten times. This sequence joins TRBV12-3 or TRBV12-4 and TRBJ1-2; TRBD1 might be the D (5 bases). This CDR3 comprises 14 residues. Trimming shortened V by 5 bases and J by 2 bases, and 12 bases separated the two germline ends. CDR3 residues: CASSLQGTNYGYTF. For the CDR3, the DNA is TGTGCCAGCAGTCTTCAGGGAACCAACTATGGCTACACCTTC.

This clonotype was picked up many times. This chain links TRBV30 with TRBJ2-1, with D possibly being TRBD1 or TRBD2 (5 bases each). This CDR3 contains 12 residues. The germline V and J ends were trimmed by 6 bases and 9 bases, with 15 bases remaining between them. Germline assignment: CDR1 GTSNPN and CDR2 SVGIG (reference sequence). Here the CDR3 reads CACPLGAGEQFF. In nucleotides, the CDR3 is TGTGCCTGCCCCCTCGGGGCCGGTGAGCAGTTCTTC.

V and J are TRBV6-1 and TRBJ2-7, with D possibly TRBD1 on 7 matching bases. The CDR3 runs 15 residues. Deletions cut 5 bases from V and 2 bases from J, with 16 bases between. Germline CDR1 MNHNS, CDR2 SASEGT. CDR3 protein: CASSTRTGGTYEQYF. The CDR3 nucleotides read TGTGCCAGCAGTACCCGGACAGGAGGGACCTACGAGCAGTACTTC.

This clonotype was seen many times. The chain has TRBV5-1 and TRBJ2-7, with TRBD2 matching over 8 bases. The CDR3 consists of 15 residues. The V and J ends lost 0 bases and 7 bases, in that order; junction bases with no gene match: 9. Germline CDR1 and CDR2: SGHRS and YFSETQ. The CDR3 region is CASSLVSGSAGEQYF. DNA for the CDR3: TGCGCCAGCAGCTTGGTCAGCGGGAGTGCTGGGGAGCAGTACTTC.

This clonotype was seen only a few times. The genes are TRBV5-8 and TRBJ2-1; 8 nucleotides match TRBD2. The CDR3 spans 16 residues. Germline V CDR1 and CDR2: SGHTS, YDEGEE. The trim removed 4 bases at V and 7 bases at J, leaving 13 bases unmatched. CDR3 sequence (DNA): TGTGCCAGCAGCATAAGAAGCGGGAGTTTCGGGAATGAGCAGTTCTTC. Translation: CASSIRSGSFGNEQFF.